The sequence of this T cell receptor beta chain was determined in a study of shared clonotypes between healthy human individuals. The sorted-subset replicate PCRs were given 150 to 250 ng DNA, which is 25,000 to 35,000 T cell genomes. Measured with immunoSEQ multiplex PCR; TCRdb has only the in-frame clones, and not every one. The sample has more than 2 million clones, 90% to 95% seen once; the top ten hold 0.13%. Germline trimming cut 5 bases from V and 3 bases from J; bases unmatched to any gene: 16. Germline CDR1 PRHDT, CDR2 FYEKMQ (reference sequence). The CDR3 runs 17 residues. The material sequenced was naive CD4+ T cells sorted from blood. The subset was: CD45RA+ positively selected. The V call is TRBV13, the J call TRBJ2-7; 7 bases map to TRBD2. This sequence was found in a man between 18 and 29 years old in good health. The CDR3 here is CASSPTGGRQGLYEQYF. The CDR3 DNA follows: TGTGCCAGCAGCCCGACGGGAGGCAGGCAAGGGCTCTACGAGCAGTACTTC. The variable domain in full, with the rest retrieved from reference TRBV13 and TRBJ2-7, is AAGVIQSPRHLIKEKRETATLKCYPIPRHDTVYWYQQGPGQDPQFLISFYEKMQSDKGSIPDRFSAQQFSDYHSELNMSSLELGDSALYFCASSPTGGRQGLYEQYFGPGTRLTVT.